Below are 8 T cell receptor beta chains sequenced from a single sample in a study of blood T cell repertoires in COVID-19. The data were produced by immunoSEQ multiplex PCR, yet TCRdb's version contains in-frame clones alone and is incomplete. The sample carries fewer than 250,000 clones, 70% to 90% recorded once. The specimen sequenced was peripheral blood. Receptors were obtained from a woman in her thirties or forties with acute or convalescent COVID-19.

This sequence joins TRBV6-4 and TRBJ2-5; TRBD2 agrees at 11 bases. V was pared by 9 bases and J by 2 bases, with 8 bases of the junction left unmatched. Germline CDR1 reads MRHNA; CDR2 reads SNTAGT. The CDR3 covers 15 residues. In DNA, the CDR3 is TGTGCCAGGGGACTAGCGGTGACTCCGCAAGAGACCCAGTACTTC. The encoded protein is CARGLAVTPQETQYF.

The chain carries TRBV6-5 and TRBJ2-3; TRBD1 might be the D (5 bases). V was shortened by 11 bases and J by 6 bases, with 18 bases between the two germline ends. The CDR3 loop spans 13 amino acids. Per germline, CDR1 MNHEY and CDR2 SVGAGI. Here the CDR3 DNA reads TGTGCCGTAGAGGACCCCCCAGGGGATACGCAGTATTTT. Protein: CAVEDPPGDTQYF.

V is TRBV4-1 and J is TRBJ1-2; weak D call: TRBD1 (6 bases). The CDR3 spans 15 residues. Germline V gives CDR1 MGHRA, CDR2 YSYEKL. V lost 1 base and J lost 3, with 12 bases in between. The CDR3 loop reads CASSQGPGQHYGYTF. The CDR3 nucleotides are TGCGCCAGCAGCCAAGGCCCCGGACAGCACTATGGCTACACCTTC.

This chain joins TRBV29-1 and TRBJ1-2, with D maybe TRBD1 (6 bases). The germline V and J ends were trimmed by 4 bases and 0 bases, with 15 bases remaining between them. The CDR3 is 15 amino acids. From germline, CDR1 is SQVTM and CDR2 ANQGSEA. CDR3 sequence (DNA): TGCAGCGTTGGCGGGGGGGCCCAAGCTAACTATGGCTACACCTTC. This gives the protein CSVGGGAQANYGYTF.

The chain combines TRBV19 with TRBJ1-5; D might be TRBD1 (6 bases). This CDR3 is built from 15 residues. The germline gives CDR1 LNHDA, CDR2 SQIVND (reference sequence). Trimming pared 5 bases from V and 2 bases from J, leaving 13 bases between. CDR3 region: CASSSGRGGNQPQHF. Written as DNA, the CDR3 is TGTGCCAGTAGTTCGGGCAGGGGAGGCAATCAGCCCCAGCATTTT. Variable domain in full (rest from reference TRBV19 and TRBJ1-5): DGGITQSPKYLFRKEGQNVTLSCEQNLNHDAMYWYRQDPGQGLRLIYYSQIVNDFQKGDIAEGYSVSREKKESFPLTVTSAQKNPTAFYLCASSSGRGGNQPQHFGDGTRLSIL.

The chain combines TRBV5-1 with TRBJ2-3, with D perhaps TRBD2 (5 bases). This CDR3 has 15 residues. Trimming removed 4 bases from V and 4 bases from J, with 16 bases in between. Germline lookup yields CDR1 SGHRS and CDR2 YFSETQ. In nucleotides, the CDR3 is TGCGCCAGCAGCCAAAATTCGCGGGTGGCAGATACGCAGTATTTT. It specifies CASSQNSRVADTQYF.

CDR3 DNA: TGTGCCAGCAGTGAGGGACTAGTGAAGGGAGGCACAGATACGCAGTATTTT. This encodes CASSEGLVKGGTDTQYF. The chain uses TRBV2 and TRBJ2-3; TRBD2 agrees at 8 bases. Germline V lookup: CDR1 SNHLY, CDR2 FYNNEI. The CDR3 covers 17 residues. V gave up 3 bases and J gave up 1 base; unmatched junction bases: 9.

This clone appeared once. CDR3 loop: CASSLMDRVSSPLHF. CDR3 in DNA: TGTGCCAGCAGTTTAATGGACAGGGTTAGCTCACCCCTCCACTTT. The rearrangement uses TRBV6-5 and TRBJ1-6; TRBD1 aligns across 8 bases. V lost 4 bases, J lost 10 bases, and 9 bases stayed unmatched. This CDR3 region has 15 residues. Germline CDR1 MNHEY, CDR2 SVGAGI.